What follows are 15 T cell receptor beta chains derived from one specimen sequenced in a study of T cell repertoires in cytomegalovirus infection (dated by TCRdb to 2018 to 2020). Sequencing was carried out with an Illumina HiSeq 1500. Using fastp trimming at Q25 and MiXCR clonotype assembly, TCRdb reanalyzed the public sequencing data and kept in-frame beta chains. CDR3 protein sequences are deduplicated, and each keeps its most common genes and DNA. The sample profile shows around 450,000 distinct CDR3 sequences; about 11% of them were found once. The ten largest clonotypes hold roughly 10% of the sample. Sequenced sample: PBMCs. These receptors were obtained from a human donor in good health (CMV status not recorded). Some clones in this sample may be carry-over from other donors' samples.

The sample holds a few counts of this clonotype. V and J are TRBV19 and TRBJ2-1, with TRBD2 identical over 14 bases. Unmatched junction bases numbered 11, after V lost 3 bases and J lost 7 bases. The CDR3 runs to 18 residues. The germline V gene has CDR1 LNHDA and CDR2 SQIVND (reference sequence). CDR3 bases: TGTGCCAGTAGTATTAGAGGGAGGGGGACTAGCGGGAGAAATGAGCAGTTCTTC. Encoded protein: CASSIRGRGTSGRNEQFF.

This clonotype was found a few times. CDR3 loop: CASSQDLAGGNTIYF. CDR3 sequence (DNA): TGTGCCAGCAGCCAAGATCTGGCGGGGGGAAACACCATATATTTT. The V and J genes are TRBV4-2 and TRBJ1-3; no reliable D call. The CDR3 length is 15 residues. V was cut by 0 bases and J by 4 bases, with 10 bases left in between. CDR1 and CDR2 (germline): LGHNA, YNFKEQ.

Ten or more counts support this clonotype. The CDR3 DNA reads TGTGCCAGCAGTTTATTTGGGACTAGAAGCACAGATACGCAGTATTTT. It codes for CASSLFGTRSTDTQYF. The J gene is TRBJ2-3, the V gene TRBV28; TRBD2 matches 8 bases. CDR1 is MDHEN, CDR2 SYDVKM, per germline. The junction had 3 bases not matched to a gene; V was cut back by 1 base and J by 0 bases. The CDR3 has 16 amino acids.

This chain connects TRBV19 to TRBJ1-1; D might be TRBD1 (5 bases). The CDR3 runs to 13 residues. The V gene's germline CDR1 is LNHDA and CDR2 SQIVND (reference sequence). V was clipped by 5 bases and J by 5 bases, with 12 bases between them. The CDR3, as DNA: TGTGCCAGTAGTTTCAATGGGGGGACTGAAGCTTTCTTT. Residues: CASSFNGGTEAFF.

The sample holds many counts of this clonotype. The chain couples TRBV12-5 to TRBJ2-3, with D perhaps matching TRBD2 (6 bases). CDR1 is LGHNT and CDR2 is FRNRAP in the germline V gene. V lost 7 bases to trimming and J lost 5 bases, with 10 bases between them. The CDR3 runs to 12 residues. The CDR3 DNA reads TGTGCTAGTGCCCGCGGGGAAGATACGCAGTATTTT. This sequence encodes CASARGEDTQYF.

This clonotype was observed many times. The rearrangement joins TRBV7-9 to TRBJ1-1; unclear D gene. The V end lost 3 bases, the J end lost 4 bases, and 12 bases lay between the germline ends. CDR3 size: 14 residues. Germline lookup yields CDR1 SEHNR and CDR2 FQNEAQ (reference sequence). This CDR3 is CASSLKFPGTEAFF. CDR3 sequence (DNA): TGTGCCAGCAGCTTGAAGTTTCCTGGCACTGAAGCTTTCTTT.

The table lists this clonotype with many counts. This chain uses TRBV7-2 with TRBJ1-1; D might be TRBD1 (5 bases). The CDR3 runs to 13 residues. Trimming stripped 10 bases from V and 9 bases from J, with 21 bases between. Looked up from germline, CDR1 is SGHTA and CDR2 is FQGNSA. CDR3 nucleotide sequence: TGTGCCACCCAAACCGTGACCGGGACCCAAGCTTTCTTT. It yields the protein CATQTVTGTQAFF.

At least ten counts were recorded for this clonotype. The J gene is TRBJ2-1, the V gene TRBV6-6, with D maybe TRBD1 (6 bases). The CDR3 is made up of 15 amino acids. Germline CDR1 reads MNHNY; CDR2 reads SVGAGI (reference sequence). V was trimmed by 5 bases and J by 4 bases, leaving 15 bases between them. CDR3 in DNA: TGTGCCAGCAGTCAACAGGGTATGGGATACAATGAGCAGTTCTTC. Its translation is CASSQQGMGYNEQFF.

There are many counts of this clonotype. The chain uses TRBV5-1 and TRBJ2-7; 8 bases are shared with TRBD2. Germline V lookup: CDR1 SGHRS, CDR2 YFSETQ. The CDR3 loop spans 17 amino acids. V shed 0 bases, J shed 2 bases, and the junction held 10 bases outside the gene matches. CDR3 residues: CASSLGPRAGETYEQYF. In DNA form, the CDR3 reads TGCGCCAGCAGCTTGGGACCTCGAGCGGGAGAGACCTACGAGCAGTACTTC. The full variable domain, rest sourced from reference TRBV5-1 and TRBJ2-7, is KAGVTQTPRYLIKTRGQQVTLSCSPISGHRSVSWYQQTPGQGLQFLFEYFSETQRNKGNFPGRFSGRQFSNSRSEMNVSTLELGDSALYLCASSLGPRAGETYEQYFGPGTRLTVT.

This clonotype was observed at least ten times. The chain joins TRBV19 to TRBJ2-7; D might be TRBD1 (6 bases). Germline CDR1 reads LNHDA; CDR2 reads SQIVND (reference sequence). This CDR3 has 14 amino acids. Deletions cut 6 bases from V and 1 base from J, with 13 bases between. The DNA of the CDR3 is TGTGCCAGTAGCGATTTCACAGGGTCCTACGAGCAGTACTTC. This sequence encodes CASSDFTGSYEQYF.

This clonotype showed up many times. V and J are TRBV14 and TRBJ2-2, with unresolved D. The CDR3 runs to 16 residues. Germline CDR1 SGHDN, CDR2 FVKESK. Trimming removed 4 bases from V and 4 bases from J, with 16 bases in between. The CDR3: CASSRSLLASTGELFF. As DNA, the CDR3 is TGTGCCAGCAGCCGAAGTCTTCTGGCGAGCACCGGGGAGCTGTTTTTT.

This clonotype was counted many times. This sequence joins TRBV4-2 and TRBJ2-2, with 7 bases matching TRBD2. This CDR3 region has 18 residues. Germline loops: CDR1 LGHNA, CDR2 YNFKEQ. The V and J ends lost 1 base and 4 bases, in that order; junction bases with no gene match: 12. The CDR3 DNA reads as TGTGCCAGCAGCCAAGTAGTCCTCGGGGGGAGAAGCACCGGGGAGCTGTTTTTT. Its protein product is CASSQVVLGGRSTGELFF.

As concerns this clonotype: A read error may be the cause here, since a much bigger clone is one base away. J is TRBJ1-2 and V is TRBV6-5; 7 positions match TRBD1. This CDR3 spans 14 amino acids. CDR1 and CDR2 (germline): MNHEY, SVGAGI. Trimming cost V 2 bases and J 4 bases; bases outside gene matches: 4. CDR3 sequence (DNA): TGTGCCAGCAGTTACGGGACAGCGGGCTATGGCTACACCTTC. Its translation: CASSYGTAGYGYTF.

This clonotype was found a few times. The chain recombines TRBV7-9 with TRBJ1-5; D unclear. Germline CDR1 reads SEHNR; CDR2 reads FQNEAQ (reference sequence). The V end was cut by 3 bases, the J end by 3 bases, with 12 bases between. The CDR3 loop spans 15 amino acids. The CDR3 is CASSLMSGANQPQHF. In DNA, the CDR3 is TGTGCCAGCAGCTTGATGTCCGGAGCCAATCAGCCCCAGCATTTT. The full variable domain, its missing parts supplied by reference TRBV7-9 and TRBJ1-5, is DTGVSQNPRHKITKRGQNVTFRCDPISEHNRLYWYRQTLGQGPEFLTYFQNEAQLEKSRLLSDRFSAERPKGSFSTLEIQRTEQGDSAMYLCASSLMSGANQPQHFGDGTRLSIL.

Only a few counts were recorded for this clonotype. This chain links TRBV2 with TRBJ1-4; D is unresolved. CDR3 length: 15 amino acids. V lost 2 bases to trimming and J lost 8 bases, with 15 bases between them. Per germline, CDR1 SNHLY and CDR2 FYNNEI. DNA for the CDR3: TGTGCCAGCAGTGAAAAAGGATCGGGGAAGGAAAAACTGTTTTTT. Translated: CASSEKGSGKEKLFF.